This TCR beta chain came from a study of blood T cell repertoires in COVID-19. Overall study context: Italy, Spain and the United States were the sources of the convalescent and acute COVID-19 samples. The cDNA or gDNA used as material had been derived from T cells, B-cell-depleted T cells, or PBMCs.

Comments on this clone: Other DNA sequences of this sample code for an identical CDR3.

After removal of 1 base from V and 1 base from J, the junction contained 1 base not matched to a gene. The CDR3 runs 14 residues. Germline CDR1 and CDR2: SEHNR and FQNEAQ (reference sequence). Per the study methods: It was from reference gene primer amplification that nucleated cell counts were estimated. The protocol was immunoSEQ multiplex PCR, while the TCRdb copy is restricted to in-frame clones and leaves out a portion. D and trimming come from the DNA, and the V and J calls and clone size come from that table. The sample carries approximately 300,000 clones, around 90% recorded once. Material: peripheral blood. The chain links TRBV7-9 to TRBJ2-7; 7 bases agree with TRBD2. The receptor's source is a woman in her forties with COVID-19, enrolled during active disease. CDR3 nucleotides: TGTGCCAGCAGCTTAGTGGGGGGGTCCTACGAGCAGTACTTC. It encodes CASSLVGGSYEQYF.